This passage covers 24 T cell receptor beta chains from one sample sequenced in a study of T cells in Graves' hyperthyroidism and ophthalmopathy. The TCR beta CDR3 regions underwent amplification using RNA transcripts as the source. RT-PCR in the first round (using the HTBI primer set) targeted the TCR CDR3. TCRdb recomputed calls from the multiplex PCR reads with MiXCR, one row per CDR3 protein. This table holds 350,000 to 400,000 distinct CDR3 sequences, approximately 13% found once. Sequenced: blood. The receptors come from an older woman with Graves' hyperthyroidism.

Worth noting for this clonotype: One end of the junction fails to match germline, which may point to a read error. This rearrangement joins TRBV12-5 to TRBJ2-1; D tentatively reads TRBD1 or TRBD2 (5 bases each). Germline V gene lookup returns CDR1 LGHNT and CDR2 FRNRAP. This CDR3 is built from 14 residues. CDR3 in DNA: TGTGCTAATGGTTTGACTACCGGGGCCAATGAGCAGTTCTTC. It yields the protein CANGLTTGANEQFF.

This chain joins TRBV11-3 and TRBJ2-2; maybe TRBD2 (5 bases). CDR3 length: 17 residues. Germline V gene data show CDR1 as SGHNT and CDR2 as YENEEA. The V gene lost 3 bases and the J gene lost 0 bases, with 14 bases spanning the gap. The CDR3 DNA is TGTGCCAGCAGCTTTTTCCTCGGACTTGCGAACACCGGGGAGCTGTTTTTT. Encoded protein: CASSFFLGLANTGELFF.

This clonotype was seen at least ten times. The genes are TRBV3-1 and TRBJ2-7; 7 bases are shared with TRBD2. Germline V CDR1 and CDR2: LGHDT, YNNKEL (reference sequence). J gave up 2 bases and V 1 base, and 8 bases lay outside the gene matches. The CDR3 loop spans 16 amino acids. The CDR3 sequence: CASSQGSPSGPYEQYF. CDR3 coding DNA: TGTGCCAGCAGCCAAGGTTCGCCTAGCGGACCCTACGAGCAGTACTTC.

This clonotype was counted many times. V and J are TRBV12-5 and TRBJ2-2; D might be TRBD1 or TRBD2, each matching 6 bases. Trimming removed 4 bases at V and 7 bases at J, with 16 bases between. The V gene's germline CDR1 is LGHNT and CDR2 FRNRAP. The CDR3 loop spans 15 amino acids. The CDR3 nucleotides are TGTGCTAGTGGTTGGGGGGAATCGGACAGCGGGGAGCTGTTTTTT. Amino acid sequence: CASGWGESDSGELFF.

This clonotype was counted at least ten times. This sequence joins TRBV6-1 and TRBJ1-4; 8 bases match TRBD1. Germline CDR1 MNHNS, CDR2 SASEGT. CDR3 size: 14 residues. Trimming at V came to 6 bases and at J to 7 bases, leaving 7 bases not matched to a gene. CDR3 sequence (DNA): TGTGCCAGCAGAGTAGGGACAGGCGGTGAAAAACTGTTTTTT. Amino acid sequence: CASRVGTGGEKLFF.

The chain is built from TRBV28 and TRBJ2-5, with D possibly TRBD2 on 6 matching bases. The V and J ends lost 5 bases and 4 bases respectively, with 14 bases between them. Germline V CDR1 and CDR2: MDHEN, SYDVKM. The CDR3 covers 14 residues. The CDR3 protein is CASSQPGDLETQYF. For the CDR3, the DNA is TGTGCCAGCAGTCAACCGGGGGACCTAGAGACCCAGTACTTC.

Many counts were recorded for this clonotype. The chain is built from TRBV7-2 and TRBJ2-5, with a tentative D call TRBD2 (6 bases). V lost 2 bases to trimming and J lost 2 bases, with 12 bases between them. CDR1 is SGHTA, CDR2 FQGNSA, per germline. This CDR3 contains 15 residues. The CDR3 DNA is TGTGCCAGCAGCTTAAAGGCGGGAACGCAAGAGACCCAGTACTTC. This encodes CASSLKAGTQETQYF. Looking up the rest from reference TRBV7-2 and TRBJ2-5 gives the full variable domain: GAGVSQSPSNKVTEKGKDVELRCDPISGHTALYWYRQSLGQGLEFLIYFQGNSAPDKSGLPSDRFSAERTGGSVSTLTIQRTQQEDSAVYLCASSLKAGTQETQYFGPGTRLLVL.

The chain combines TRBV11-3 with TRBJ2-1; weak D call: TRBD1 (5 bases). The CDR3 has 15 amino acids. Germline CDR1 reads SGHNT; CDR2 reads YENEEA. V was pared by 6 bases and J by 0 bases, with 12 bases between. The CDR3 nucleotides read TGTGCCAGCAGTACCCAGGGCGGCTCCTACAATGAGCAGTTCTTC. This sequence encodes CASSTQGGSYNEQFF.

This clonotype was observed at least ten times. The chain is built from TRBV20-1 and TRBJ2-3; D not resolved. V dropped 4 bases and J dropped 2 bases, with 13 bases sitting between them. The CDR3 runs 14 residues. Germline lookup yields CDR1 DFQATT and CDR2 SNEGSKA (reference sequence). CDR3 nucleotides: TGCAGTGCTATGGTAGCCCCCGACACAGATACGCAGTATTTT. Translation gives CSAMVAPDTDTQYF.

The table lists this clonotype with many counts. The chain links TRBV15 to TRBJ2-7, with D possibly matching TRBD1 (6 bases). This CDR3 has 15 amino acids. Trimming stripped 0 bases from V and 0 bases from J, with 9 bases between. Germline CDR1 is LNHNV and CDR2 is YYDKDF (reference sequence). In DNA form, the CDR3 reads TGTGCCACCAGCAGAGAGGGGGCTAGCTCCTACGAGCAGTACTTC. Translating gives CATSREGASSYEQYF.

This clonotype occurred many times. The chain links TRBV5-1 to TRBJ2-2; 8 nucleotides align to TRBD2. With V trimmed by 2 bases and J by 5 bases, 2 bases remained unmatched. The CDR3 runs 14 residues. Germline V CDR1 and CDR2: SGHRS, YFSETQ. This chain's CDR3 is CASSFASGTGELFF. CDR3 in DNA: TGCGCCAGCAGCTTCGCTAGCGGGACCGGGGAGCTGTTTTTT.

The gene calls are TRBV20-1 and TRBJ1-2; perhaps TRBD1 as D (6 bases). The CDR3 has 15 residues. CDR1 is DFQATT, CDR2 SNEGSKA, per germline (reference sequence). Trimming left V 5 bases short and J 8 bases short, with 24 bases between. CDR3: CSAGGAGTVVIGYTF. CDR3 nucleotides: TGCAGTGCTGGGGGGGCAGGGACTGTTGTAATCGGCTACACCTTC.

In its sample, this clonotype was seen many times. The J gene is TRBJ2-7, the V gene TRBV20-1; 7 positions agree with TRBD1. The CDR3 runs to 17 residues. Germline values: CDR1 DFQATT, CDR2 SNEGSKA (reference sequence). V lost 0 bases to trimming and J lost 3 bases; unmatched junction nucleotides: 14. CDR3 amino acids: CSARDKGTEKARYEQYF. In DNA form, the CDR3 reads TGCAGTGCTAGAGATAAGGGGACAGAGAAAGCCCGCTACGAGCAGTACTTC.

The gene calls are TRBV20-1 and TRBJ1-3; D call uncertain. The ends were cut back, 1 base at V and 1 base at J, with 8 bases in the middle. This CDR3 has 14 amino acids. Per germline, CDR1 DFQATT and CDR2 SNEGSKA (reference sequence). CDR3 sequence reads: CSARVRSSGNTIYF. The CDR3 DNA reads TGCAGTGCTAGAGTTAGATCTTCTGGAAACACCATATATTTT.

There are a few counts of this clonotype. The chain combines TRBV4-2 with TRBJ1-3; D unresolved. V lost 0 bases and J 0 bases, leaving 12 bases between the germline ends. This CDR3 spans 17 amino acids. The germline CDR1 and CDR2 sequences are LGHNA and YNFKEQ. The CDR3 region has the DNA TGTGCCAGCAGCCAAGATACTTCCAGCCGCTCTGGAAACACCATATATTTT. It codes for CASSQDTSSRSGNTIYF.

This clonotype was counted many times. The CDR3: CASSPFYRLAGEETQYF. The CDR3, as DNA: TGTGCCAGCAGTCCCTTCTATCGACTAGCGGGAGAAGAGACCCAGTACTTC. This chain uses TRBV2 with TRBJ2-5; 12 positions match TRBD2. Germline V gene sequence: CDR1 SNHLY, CDR2 FYNNEI. CDR3 length: 17 residues. V trimming: 5 bases; J trimming: 3 bases; junction bases outside the gene matches: 10.

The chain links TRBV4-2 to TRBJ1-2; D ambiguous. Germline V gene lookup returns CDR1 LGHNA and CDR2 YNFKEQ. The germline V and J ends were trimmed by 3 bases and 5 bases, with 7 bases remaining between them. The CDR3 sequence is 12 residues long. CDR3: CASSQSGYGYTF. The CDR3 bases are TGTGCCAGCAGCCAGTCGGGGTATGGCTACACCTTC.

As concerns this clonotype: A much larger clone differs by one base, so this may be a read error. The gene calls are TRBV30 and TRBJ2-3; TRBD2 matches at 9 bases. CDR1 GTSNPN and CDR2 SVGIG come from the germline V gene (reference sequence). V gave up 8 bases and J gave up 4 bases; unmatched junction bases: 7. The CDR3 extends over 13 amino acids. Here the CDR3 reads CARTLAGADTQYF. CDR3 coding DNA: TGTGCCCGGACTTTAGCGGGAGCAGATACGCAGTATTTT.

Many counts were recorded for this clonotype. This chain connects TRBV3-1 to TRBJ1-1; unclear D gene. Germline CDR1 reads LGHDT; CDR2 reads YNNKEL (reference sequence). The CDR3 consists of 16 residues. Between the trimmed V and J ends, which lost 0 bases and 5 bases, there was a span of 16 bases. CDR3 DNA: TGTGCCAGCAGCCAAGATTTAGGTTCGTCGGGGACTGAAGCTTTCTTT. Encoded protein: CASSQDLGSSGTEAFF. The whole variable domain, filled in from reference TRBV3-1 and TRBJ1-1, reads DTAVSQTPKYLVTQMGNDKSIKCEQNLGHDTMYWYKQDSKKFLKIMFSYNNKELIINETVPNRFSPKSPDKAHLNLHINSLELGDSAVYFCASSQDLGSSGTEAFFGQGTRLTVV.

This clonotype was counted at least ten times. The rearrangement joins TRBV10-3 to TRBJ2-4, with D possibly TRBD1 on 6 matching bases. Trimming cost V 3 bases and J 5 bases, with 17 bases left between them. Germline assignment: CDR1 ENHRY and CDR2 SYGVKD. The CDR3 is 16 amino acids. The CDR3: CAISEGLEQGQNIQYF. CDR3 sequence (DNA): TGTGCCATCAGTGAAGGTCTAGAACAGGGTCAAAACATTCAGTACTTC.

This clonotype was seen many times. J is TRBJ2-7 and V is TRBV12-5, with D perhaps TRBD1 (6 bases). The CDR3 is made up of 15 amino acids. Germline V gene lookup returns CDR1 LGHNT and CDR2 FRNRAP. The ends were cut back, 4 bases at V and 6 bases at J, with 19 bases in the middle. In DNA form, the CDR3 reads TGTGCTAGTGGTTCCCTCGGGACACCAGTCTCCGAGCAGTACTTC. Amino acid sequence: CASGSLGTPVSEQYF.

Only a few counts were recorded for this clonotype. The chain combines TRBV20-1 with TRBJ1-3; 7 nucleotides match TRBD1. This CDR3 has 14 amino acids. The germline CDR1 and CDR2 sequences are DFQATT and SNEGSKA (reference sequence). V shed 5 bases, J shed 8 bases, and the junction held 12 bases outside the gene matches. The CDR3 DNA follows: TGCAGTGCTTCCACAGGACAGGATGGTGACACCATATATTTT. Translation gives CSASTGQDGDTIYF.

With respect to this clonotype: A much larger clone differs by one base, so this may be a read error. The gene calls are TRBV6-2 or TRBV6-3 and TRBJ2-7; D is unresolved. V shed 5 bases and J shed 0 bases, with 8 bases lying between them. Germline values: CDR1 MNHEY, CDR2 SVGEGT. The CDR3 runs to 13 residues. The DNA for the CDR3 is TGTGCCAGCAGTGTGGCCCCCTCCTACGAGCAGTACTTC. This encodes CASSVAPSYEQYF.

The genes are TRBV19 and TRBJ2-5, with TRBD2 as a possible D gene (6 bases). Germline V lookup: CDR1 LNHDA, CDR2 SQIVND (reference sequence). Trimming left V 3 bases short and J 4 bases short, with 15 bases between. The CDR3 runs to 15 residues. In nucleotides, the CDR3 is TGTGCCAGTAGTATGGCTAGCGCCTATTCAGAGACCCAGTACTTC. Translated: CASSMASAYSETQYF.